The 16 T cell receptor beta chains below all came from one sample that was sequenced in a study of blood T cells in healthy people across ages. A second PCR of 7 to 11 cycles used a sample-barcoded 5' primer and a J-beta primer mix. From the 5' RACE reads, TCRdb called clonotypes with MiXCR, one entry per CDR3 protein. The sample lists about 1 million distinct CDR3 sequences; under 30% were seen once. These sequences were also reported in another study, on T cells of mothers and their children.

Material: blood. These TCRs come from a girl aged 2-9 years in good health.

This clonotype was seen more than once but under ten times. The V and J genes are TRBV28 and TRBJ1-2; TRBD1 is a possible D gene (5 bases). Germline CDR1 MDHEN, CDR2 SYDVKM. Trimming took off 8 bases at V and 7 bases at J, with 11 bases between the two ends. The CDR3 length is 11 residues. CDR3 DNA sequence: TGTGCCAGCTGTTGGGGGAGTGGCTACACCTTC. Residues: CASCWGSGYTF.

This clonotype was seen a few times. This chain joins TRBV28 and TRBJ1-2; no reliable D call. CDR3 size: 11 residues. Germline-derived CDR1 and CDR2 are MDHEN and SYDVKM. Here the CDR3 reads CVSGSLVGYTF. Written as DNA, the CDR3 is TGTGTCTCTGGCTCTCTAGTGGGCTACACCTTC.

This chain uses TRBV7-2 with TRBJ2-5; D is tentatively TRBD1 or TRBD2 (5 bases each). The CDR3 has 15 residues. Germline V gene sequence: CDR1 SGHTA, CDR2 FQGNSA. V lost 2 bases and J 3 bases, leaving 13 bases between the germline ends. The CDR3 loop reads CASSLRFRGEETQYF. For the CDR3, the DNA is TGTGCCAGCAGCTTAAGGTTCCGAGGGGAAGAGACCCAGTACTTC.

The chain employs TRBV7-2 and TRBJ1-2; 8 bases match TRBD1. This CDR3 comprises 14 residues. Unmatched junction bases numbered 5, after V lost 4 bases and J lost 4 bases. Germline values: CDR1 SGHTA, CDR2 FQGNSA. The CDR3 DNA reads as TGTGCCAGCAGCTCTACTGGGACAGGCTATGGCTACACCTTC. The encoded protein is CASSSTGTGYGYTF. The full variable domain, completed using reference TRBV7-2 and TRBJ1-2, is GAGVSQSPSNKVTEKGKDVELRCDPISGHTALYWYRQSLGQGLEFLIYFQGNSAPDKSGLPSDRFSAERTGGSVSTLTIQRTQQEDSAVYLCASSSTGTGYGYTFGSGTRLTVV.

The J gene is TRBJ2-1, the V gene TRBV27; 15 bases match TRBD2. Germline-derived CDR1 and CDR2 are MNHEY and SMNVEV (reference sequence). The CDR3 is 18 amino acids. With V trimmed by 5 bases and J by 7 bases, 12 bases remained unmatched. As DNA, the CDR3 is TGTGCCAGCAGTCCCCGGACTAGCGGGAGGGGGCCGGGTAATGAGCAGTTCTTC. Its translation: CASSPRTSGRGPGNEQFF.

This chain joins TRBV20-1 and TRBJ1-2; D is undetermined. The V gene's germline CDR1 is DFQATT and CDR2 SNEGSKA (reference sequence). The CDR3 is 8 amino acids. In nucleotides, the CDR3 is TGCAGGGCGGATGGCTACACCTTC. This sequence encodes CRADGYTF.

This clonotype was detected only a few times. CDR3 nucleotides: TGTGCCAGCAGTCCGAGGACCCTCCCGGGTGAAAAACTGTTTTTT. Protein product: CASSPRTLPGEKLFF. The chain joins TRBV6-1 to TRBJ1-4, with D uncertain. Germline values: CDR1 MNHNS, CDR2 SASEGT. Trimming cost V 5 bases and J 7 bases, with 17 bases left between them. This CDR3 has 15 residues.

The genes are TRBV9 and TRBJ2-7; tentative D call: TRBD1 (6 bases). The germline V gene has CDR1 SGDLS and CDR2 YYNGEE. V was trimmed by 1 base and J by 4 bases, leaving 18 bases between them. This CDR3 is 16 amino acids long. CDR3 region: CASSVTPGQLPYEQYF. The DNA of the CDR3 is TGTGCCAGCAGCGTAACCCCCGGACAGTTGCCATACGAGCAGTACTTC.

The V gene is TRBV4-1, the J gene TRBJ1-5; TRBD1 agrees at 7 bases. CDR1 and CDR2 (germline): MGHRA, YSYEKL. V lost 4 bases to trimming and J lost 2 bases; unmatched junction nucleotides: 5. This CDR3 has 15 residues. CDR3 sequence: CASSPTGDGNQPQHF. DNA for the CDR3: TGCGCCAGCAGCCCCACAGGGGACGGCAATCAGCCCCAGCATTTT.

CDR3 region: CSAARGGTQYF. CDR3 DNA sequence: TGCAGCGCCGCTCGAGGTGGTACGCAGTATTTT. V usage is TRBV29-1 and J usage is TRBJ2-3; D gene uncertain. Germline CDR1 is SQVTM and CDR2 is ANQGSEA. V dropped 7 bases and J dropped 8 bases, with 13 bases sitting between them. The CDR3 runs to 11 residues.

This rearrangement joins TRBV15 to TRBJ2-2; D perhaps matches TRBD1 (6 bases). The germline V gene has CDR1 LNHNV and CDR2 YYDKDF (reference sequence). V was trimmed by 1 base and J by 2 bases, leaving 11 bases between them. CDR3 size: 16 residues. CDR3 amino acids: CATSRADSINTGELFF. As DNA, the CDR3 is TGTGCCACCAGCAGAGCGGACAGTATTAACACCGGGGAGCTGTTTTTT.

Here the CDR3 reads CASRTSGGATGELFF. The CDR3 coding sequence is TGTGCCAGCAGAACTAGCGGGGGGGCCACCGGGGAGCTGTTTTTT. The chain employs TRBV12-3 or TRBV12-4 and TRBJ2-2, with 13 bases aligning to TRBD2. J lost 4 bases, V lost 6 bases, and 2 bases had no gene match. CDR3 length equals 15 residues.

This clonotype was recorded a few times. The gene calls are TRBV5-1 and TRBJ1-2, with 7 bases identical to TRBD1. The V gene's germline CDR1 is SGHRS and CDR2 YFSETQ. V trimming: 3 bases; J trimming: 2 bases; junction bases outside the gene matches: 7. The CDR3 length is 15 residues. The CDR3 DNA follows: TGCGCCAGCAGCTCCCCGGGACAGTCAAACTATGGCTACACCTTC. It encodes CASSSPGQSNYGYTF.

This clonotype has a handful of counts. V usage is TRBV6-1 and J usage is TRBJ2-5; no firm D call. The end of the DNA is better explained by TRBJ2-7, so the J call may be wrong. The length of the CDR3 is 15 residues. Germline lookup yields CDR1 MNHNS and CDR2 SASEGT. The CDR3 loop is CAGRFVAGTSYEQYF. DNA of the CDR3: TGTGCCGGCCGGTTCGTAGCAGGAACCTCCTACGAGCAGTACTTC.

This clonotype came up once. The chain recombines TRBV12-3 or TRBV12-4 with TRBJ1-1; D call uncertain. Trimming stripped 1 base from V and 4 bases from J, with 13 bases between. The CDR3 runs to 15 residues. This chain's CDR3 is CASSLVGTRTTEAFF. CDR3 bases: TGTGCCAGCAGTTTAGTGGGCACCCGAACCACTGAAGCTTTCTTT.

The chain joins TRBV5-5 to TRBJ2-1; 8 nucleotides line up with TRBD1. The J call may be in error: the DNA end matches TRBJ2-7 better. The CDR3 covers 15 residues. Germline V lookup: CDR1 SGHKS, CDR2 YYEKEE (reference sequence). CDR3 in amino acids: CASRKTGQGRDEQYF. In DNA, the CDR3 is TGTGCCAGCAGAAAAACTGGACAGGGCCGGGACGAGCAGTACTTC.